This passage covers 18 T cell receptor beta chains from one sample sequenced in a study of vaccination effects on CD4 cells after COVID-19. Their cognate antigens are unknown. Pools of viral peptides were used by the ViraFEST assay to expand antigen-specific CD4+ T cells ahead of sequencing. It was after nine to eleven days of culture that CD4+ T cells were isolated. The person had PCR-confirmed SARS-CoV-2 infection between March and December 2020. Some clones are missing from TCRdb's copy, which holds only in-frame ones; the method was immunoSEQ multiplex PCR. The data contain about 45,000 clones, 65% to 70% of them singletons. This material consisted of CD4+ T cells from PBMCs cultured with a peptide pool, taken before COVID-19 vaccination. These receptors were collected from a human donor who had a prior SARS-CoV-2 infection.

This clone was seen only a few times. The CDR3 DNA follows: TGTGCCTGGAGTGCCCTAAAGACTAGCGGGACACCCTACGAGCAGTACTTC. Protein product: CAWSALKTSGTPYEQYF. V is TRBV30 and J is TRBJ2-7; 11 bases map to TRBD2. Germline assignment: CDR1 GTSNPN and CDR2 SVGIG (reference sequence). V gave up 1 base and J gave up 2 bases; unmatched junction bases: 10. The CDR3 runs 17 residues.

CDR3 amino acids: CASSQGTEPRGEKLFF. CDR3 nucleotide sequence: TGTGCCAGCAGCCAAGGTACCGAGCCGAGAGGGGAAAAACTGTTTTTT. This chain connects TRBV4-2 to TRBJ1-4; no reliable D call. The CDR3 has 16 residues. Germline values: CDR1 LGHNA, CDR2 YNFKEQ. Deletions cut 1 base from V and 8 bases from J, with 17 bases between.

This clone was counted a single time. This sequence joins TRBV10-3 and TRBJ1-1, with D perhaps TRBD1 (6 bases). This CDR3 spans 16 amino acids. Germline values: CDR1 ENHRY, CDR2 SYGVKD. Trimming cost V 3 bases and J 8 bases, with 22 bases left between them. The CDR3 DNA is TGTGCCATCAGTGACCCCCGAGGGGGTCACCAAAAAGAAGCTTTCTTT. Its protein is CAISDPRGGHQKEAFF.

The genes are TRBV18 and TRBJ2-6, with D tentatively TRBD1 (5 bases). The CDR3 contains 17 residues. The ends were cut back, 6 bases at V and 0 bases at J, with 15 bases in the middle. Germline loops: CDR1 KGHSH, CDR2 LQKENI. CDR3 sequence: CASSPRTSFSGANVLTF. The CDR3 nucleotides are TGTGCCAGCTCCCCCCGGACATCTTTCTCTGGGGCCAACGTCCTGACTTTC.

The chain uses TRBV7-2 and TRBJ2-7, with D unresolved. The CDR3 runs 13 residues. In germline, CDR1 is SGHTA, CDR2 FQGNSA. Trimming took off 5 bases at V and 2 bases at J, with 10 bases between the two ends. Here the CDR3 reads CASSRRSTYEQYF. CDR3 sequence (DNA): TGTGCCAGCAGCAGACGGTCCACCTACGAGCAGTACTTC.

V usage is TRBV6-5 and J usage is TRBJ1-6; D ambiguous. This CDR3 is 15 amino acids long. The germline V gene has CDR1 MNHEY and CDR2 SVGAGI. The V and J ends lost 0 bases and 7 bases respectively, with 10 bases between them. In DNA, the CDR3 is TGTGCCAGCAGTTACTCGAGGGTAGGGAATTCACCCCTCCACTTT. This gives the protein CASSYSRVGNSPLHF.

This clone was observed a handful of times. This rearrangement joins TRBV7-9 to TRBJ2-5; D uncertain. Germline V gene sequence: CDR1 SEHNR, CDR2 FQNEAQ (reference sequence). The length of the CDR3 is 12 residues. V lost 0 bases and J lost 4, with 3 bases in between. This CDR3 reads CASSLALETQYF. CDR3 bases: TGTGCCAGCAGCTTAGCGCTAGAGACCCAGTACTTC. The full variable domain, rest sourced from reference TRBV7-9 and TRBJ2-5, is DTGVSQNPRHKITKRGQNVTFRCDPISEHNRLYWYRQTLGQGPEFLTYFQNEAQLEKSRLLSDRFSAERPKGSFSTLEIQRTEQGDSAMYLCASSLALETQYFGPGTRLLVL.

CDR3 sequence reads: CASKAYGNTIYF. The DNA of the CDR3 is TGTGCCAGCAAGGCATACGGAAACACCATATATTTT. The chain couples TRBV12-3 or TRBV12-4 to TRBJ1-3; D unclear. The CDR3 length is 12 residues. V gave up 7 bases and J gave up 4 bases, with 8 bases separating them.

The chain joins TRBV11-3 to TRBJ2-3; 10 positions agree with TRBD1. This CDR3 has 17 residues. The V gene's germline CDR1 is SGHNT and CDR2 YENEEA. V lost 1 base and J lost 1; bases outside the gene matches: 5. The CDR3 nucleotides are TGTGCCAGCAGCTTAGGGGCCGGGACAGGGGGCACAGATACGCAGTATTTT. Encoded protein: CASSLGAGTGGTDTQYF.

This clone was seen only a few times. V usage is TRBV30 and J usage is TRBJ2-2, with D possibly TRBD1 on 6 matching bases. The V gene's germline CDR1 is GTSNPN and CDR2 SVGIG (reference sequence). The CDR3 has 16 amino acids. V lost 0 bases, J lost 5 bases, and 16 bases lay in between. CDR3 loop: CAWSVSWGTTTGELFF. The CDR3 DNA is TGTGCCTGGAGTGTAAGCTGGGGGACAACGACCGGGGAGCTGTTTTTT.

V usage is TRBV5-1 and J usage is TRBJ2-3; TRBD2 agrees at 10 bases. The CDR3 loop spans 15 amino acids. Germline lookup yields CDR1 SGHRS and CDR2 YFSETQ. V was pared by 4 bases and J by 4 bases, with 6 bases of the junction left unmatched. The CDR3 reads CASSPGTSVADTQYF. CDR3 in DNA: TGCGCCAGCAGCCCGGGGACTAGCGTTGCAGATACGCAGTATTTT.

The V and J genes are TRBV6-6 and TRBJ2-7; D is possibly TRBD2 (5 bases). The CDR3 spans 18 residues. Germline V CDR1 and CDR2: MNHNY, SVGAGI (reference sequence). The V end lost 5 bases, the J end lost 2 bases, and 25 bases lay between the germline ends. The CDR3 DNA reads as TGTGCCAGCAGTCCCGGACTTAAAGGTTCAGCCAAGCCCTACGAGCAGTACTTC. Residues: CASSPGLKGSAKPYEQYF.

V and J are TRBV7-3 and TRBJ2-5, with 12 bases matching TRBD2. Germline CDR1 reads SGHTA; CDR2 reads FQGTGA. V was clipped by 6 bases and J by 7 bases; unmatched bases: 6. The CDR3 is 14 amino acids. The chain's CDR3 is CASSQTSGGGTQYF. CDR3 coding DNA: TGTGCCAGCAGTCAGACTAGCGGGGGAGGGACCCAGTACTTC.

This chain connects TRBV7-9 to TRBJ2-2, with TRBD2 matching over 7 bases. V dropped 3 bases and J dropped 5; count of bases not matched to a gene: 6. Germline V gene sequence: CDR1 SEHNR, CDR2 FQNEAQ (reference sequence). This CDR3 is 15 amino acids long. CDR3 residues: CASSFWGGGTGELFF. CDR3 sequence (DNA): TGTGCCAGCAGCTTTTGGGGCGGGGGAACCGGGGAGCTGTTTTTT.

The chain is built from TRBV7-8 and TRBJ2-1, with 11 bases that match TRBD2. CDR3 length equals 16 residues. With 4 bases clipped from V and 4 bases from J, the junction kept 6 bases outside the gene matches. Germline values: CDR1 SGHVS, CDR2 FQNEAQ. The CDR3 loop reads CASSSILAGDYNEQFF. The CDR3 nucleotides are TGTGCCAGCAGCTCCATACTAGCGGGAGATTACAATGAGCAGTTCTTC.

The chain is built from TRBV24-1 and TRBJ2-5, with D possibly being TRBD1 or TRBD2 (6 bases each). V was trimmed by 4 bases and J by 5 bases, leaving 16 bases between them. The germline CDR1 and CDR2 sequences are KGHDR and SFDVKD. The CDR3 is 15 residues long. CDR3 in DNA: TGTGCCACCAGTGACCGGGATAGGGGGGACGAGACCCAGTACTTC. The encoded protein is CATSDRDRGDETQYF.

The chain employs TRBV5-1 and TRBJ2-3, with TRBD1 identical over 8 bases. This CDR3 contains 13 residues. V shed 0 bases and J 12 bases; nucleotides not matched to a gene: 6. Germline CDR1 reads SGHRS; CDR2 reads YFSETQ. The CDR3 sequence is CASSLGMGQVQYF. In DNA form, the CDR3 reads TGCGCCAGCAGCTTGGGGATGGGACAGGTACAGTATTTT.

This sequence joins TRBV3-1 (or the pseudogene TRBV3-2) and TRBJ2-7, with D unresolved. V was trimmed by 5 bases and J by 1 base, leaving 6 bases between them. Germline V gene lookup returns CDR1 LGHDT and CDR2 YNNKEL (reference sequence). The CDR3 sequence is 12 residues long. Written as DNA, the CDR3 is TGTGCCAGCAGCGCCCGGTCCTACGAGCAGTACTTC. Its translation is CASSARSYEQYF.